This is a list of T cell receptor beta chains from one sample in a study of cytomegalovirus exposure and HLA in healthy donors. The data were produced by immunoSEQ multiplex PCR, yet TCRdb's version contains in-frame clones alone and is incomplete. The sample shows over 120,000 clones, 80% of them seen only once. The sample was PBMCs. The receptors here all came from a man over 45 in good health and CMV-seronegative. Both conserved end residues are trimmed from each CDR3. Rows may omit the clone size; those that give it use once, few, many or a size class.

v_call,clone_size,cdr3_aa
TRBV6-5,-,ASSYSGLAANEQF
TRBV19,-,ASSTLDQPQH
TRBV7-9,-,ASSLVKGVLGDTEAF
TRBV30,-,AWRYTTGSPNTEAF
TRBV6-1,few,ASSENLGGATNEKLF
TRBV14,-,ASSQVPGQGTYEQY
TRBV7-8,-,ASSLALQGISGGEQY
TRBV5-1,-,ASSLEGGPETQY
TRBV10-2,-,ASSETGETFYGYT
TRBV5-1,-,ASSWDRYNYGYT
TRBV5-1,few,ASSLEGQSSNEKLF
TRBV18,-,ASSPAATEAF
TRBV4-1,-,ASSQDFPAGTGRH
TRBV19,-,ASSIGGTNQPQH
TRBV5-4,-,ASSFKIDSKTNYGYT
TRBV7-6,once,ASQRGVSDTQY
TRBV6-1,-,ASSPRTGDYTEAF
TRBV11-3,-,ASSLDAGGQPQH
TRBV28,-,AGSRGGSNQPQH
TRBV25-1,-,ASSVGQWKGYT
TRBV28,-,ASSLGRGRYTDTQY
TRBV19,-,ASSSFTRAHEQY
TRBV5-1,-,ASSPLGGVTEAF
TRBV30,-,AWREMGSTLF
TRBV10-2,-,ASSGQGAGEKLF
TRBV23-1,-,ASSQSGDRVTGELF
TRBV29-1,once,SVEYLQGHEQY
TRBV28,-,ASSPTGEYQPQH
TRBV5-4,-,ASSLWRPGGVHTGELF
TRBV7-2,few,ASSLLRTGDGYT
TRBV5-1,-,ASSFEQANEKLF
TRBV6-6,-,ASSPLDQPQH
TRBV30,-,AWSAGFDDEQY
TRBV5-8,-,ASTAQVDEQF
TRBV5-6,-,ASSLGGRTDTQY
TRBV6-4,once,ASSLSGNAYEQY
TRBV4-1,-,ASSQPGTGHGYT
TRBV5-4,-,ASSLVGSGRGRPAAF
TRBV6-5,-,ASSYGTSSTDTQY
TRBV5-6,-,ASSVQQGAIDTQY
TRBV6-1,-,ASRSGERTDTQY
TRBV14,-,ASSQGFKRYNEQF